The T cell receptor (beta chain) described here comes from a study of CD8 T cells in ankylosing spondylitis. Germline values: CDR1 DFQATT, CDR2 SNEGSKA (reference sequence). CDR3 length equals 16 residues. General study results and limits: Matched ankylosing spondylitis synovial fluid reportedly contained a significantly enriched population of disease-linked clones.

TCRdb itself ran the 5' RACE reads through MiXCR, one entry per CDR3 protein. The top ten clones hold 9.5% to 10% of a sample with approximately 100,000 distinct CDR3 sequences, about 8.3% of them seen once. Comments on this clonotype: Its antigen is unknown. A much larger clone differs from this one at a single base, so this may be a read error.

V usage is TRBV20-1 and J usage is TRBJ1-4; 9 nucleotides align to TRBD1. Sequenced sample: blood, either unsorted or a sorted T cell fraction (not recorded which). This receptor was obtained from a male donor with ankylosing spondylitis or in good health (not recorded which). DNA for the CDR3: TGCTGTGCACAGGACAGGGGAGGAGCAACTAATGAAAAACTGTTTTTT. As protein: CCAQDRGGATNEKLFF.